A selection of T cell receptor beta chains follows, all from one sample in a study of Tregs in tolerant kidney transplant recipients. For these TCRs, the target antigens are not known. Libraries were prepared by immunoSEQ multiplex PCR; TCRdb keeps only in-frame clonotypes and omits some of them. The top ten clones hold about 3% of a sample with 15,000 to 17,000 clones, around 53% of them seen once. This material consisted of CD4+ T cells from blood cultured with allogeneic cells, taken before the transplant. These receptors all come from a human patient who received a combined kidney and bone marrow transplant. Both conserved end residues are part of each CDR3. A D gene is named only where the DNA matches it firmly. Size is stated for part of the rows, as once, few or many counts, or as a class when the clone is expanded.

CDR3: CASTPWGGGDGGYTF
DNA: TGCGCCAGCACCCCCTGGGGGGGCGGGGATGGTGGCTACACCTTC
V: TRBV10-2
size: .
D: .
J: TRBJ1-2

CDR3: CASSFSTKTQYF
DNA: TGTGCCAGCAGCTTCTCGACTAAGACCCAGTACTTC
V: TRBV11-2
size: .
D: .
J: TRBJ2-5

CDR3: CASSPRDRIHTIYF
DNA: TGTGCCAGCAGCCCCCGGGACAGGATCCACACCATATATTTT
V: TRBV9
size: .
D: TRBD1
J: TRBJ1-3

CDR3: CARSLFRTGDGNEQYF
DNA: TGTGCCAGAAGCTTGTTCCGGACAGGGGATGGAAACGAGCAGTACTTC
V: TRBV5-3
size: few
D: TRBD1
J: TRBJ2-7

CDR3: CASSSSSTSGGEQFF
DNA: TGTGCCAGCAGCTCATCTTCGACTAGCGGGGGTGAGCAGTTCTTC
V: TRBV7-3
size: .
D: TRBD2
J: TRBJ2-1

CDR3: CASSLAGDSYNEQFF
DNA: TGTGCCAGCAGCTTAGCGGGAGACTCCTACAATGAGCAGTTCTTC
V: TRBV11-3
size: few
D: .
J: TRBJ2-1

CDR3: CASSLVGIEGTLYNEQFF
DNA: TGTGCCAGCAGCTTAGTAGGTATAGAGGGAACCTTATACAATGAGCAGTTCTTC
V: TRBV7-8
size: once
D: .
J: TRBJ2-1

CDR3: CASSPGTSTDTQYF
DNA: TGTGCCAGCAGCCCCGGGACAAGCACAGATACGCAGTATTTT
V: TRBV7-9
size: .
D: .
J: TRBJ2-3

CDR3: CSVAAGGLYNEQFF
DNA: TGCAGCGTTGCAGCGGGAGGGCTCTACAATGAGCAGTTCTTC
V: TRBV29-1
size: few
D: TRBD2
J: TRBJ2-1

CDR3: CASSLSGTGELFF
DNA: TGTGCCAGCAGCTTATCCGGCACCGGGGAGCTGTTTTTT
V: TRBV7-3
size: few
D: .
J: TRBJ2-2

CDR3: CASSEASSYNEQFF
DNA: TGTGCCAGCAGTGAAGCTAGCTCCTACAATGAGCAGTTCTTC
V: TRBV2
size: .
D: .
J: TRBJ2-1

CDR3: CASRRWTGANEKLFF
DNA: TGCGCCAGCAGAAGGTGGACAGGGGCTAATGAAAAACTGTTTTTT
V: TRBV5-1
size: .
D: TRBD1
J: TRBJ1-4

CDR3: CASSEGWRGFTDTQYF
DNA: TGTGCCAGCAGTGAAGGATGGCGGGGATTCACAGATACGCAGTATTTT
V: TRBV2
size: .
D: .
J: TRBJ2-3

CDR3: CASSNIGTGAREQFF
DNA: TGTGCCAGCAGCAACATTGGGACAGGGGCGCGTGAGCAGTTCTTC
V: TRBV7-9
size: once
D: TRBD1
J: TRBJ2-1

CDR3: CASSPDPGGETQYF
DNA: TGTGCCAGCAGCCCAGATCCGGGGGGAGAGACCCAGTACTTC
V: TRBV11-3
size: .
D: TRBD2
J: TRBJ2-5

CDR3: CASSQVTVAGVGEQFF
DNA: TGTGCCAGCAGCCAAGTTACGGTAGCGGGAGTGGGTGAGCAGTTCTTC
V: TRBV4-2
size: .
D: TRBD2
J: TRBJ2-1

CDR3: CASSIVRGQKLFF
DNA: TGTGCCAGCAGCATCGTGAGGGGGCAGAAACTGTTTTTT
V: TRBV7-9
size: few
D: TRBD1
J: TRBJ1-4

CDR3: CASSLPSGRGNEQFF
DNA: TGTGCCAGCAGCTTGCCCAGCGGGAGAGGTAATGAGCAGTTCTTC
V: TRBV5-4
size: few
D: TRBD2
J: TRBJ2-1

CDR3: CASSPSEATDTQYF
DNA: TGTGCCAGCAGCCCATCGGAGGCCACAGATACGCAGTATTTT
V: TRBV7-8
size: .
D: .
J: TRBJ2-3

CDR3: CASSSAAGWGYTF
DNA: TGTGCCAGCAGCTCCGCCGCGGGCTGGGGCTACACCTTC
V: TRBV7-9
size: few
D: .
J: TRBJ1-2

CDR3: CASSLYGGLNNEQFF
DNA: TGTGCCAGCAGCTTGTACGGAGGACTGAACAATGAGCAGTTCTTC
V: TRBV5-8
size: .
D: .
J: TRBJ2-1

CDR3: CASSLDRDQPQHF
DNA: TGTGCCAGCAGCTTGGACAGGGATCAGCCCCAGCATTTT
V: TRBV5-4
size: .
D: .
J: TRBJ1-5

CDR3: CASSRPGQVTDTQYF
DNA: TGTGCCAGCAGTCGACCGGGACAAGTCACAGATACGCAGTATTTT
V: TRBV28
size: .
D: .
J: TRBJ2-3

CDR3: CSVGAGFSSGANVLTF
DNA: TGCAGCGTTGGGGCAGGGTTTAGCTCTGGGGCCAACGTCCTGACTTTC
V: TRBV29-1
size: few
D: .
J: TRBJ2-6

CDR3: CASSLVVDEQFF
DNA: TGTGCCAGCAGCTTAGTTGTGGATGAGCAGTTCTTC
V: TRBV6-6
size: few
D: .
J: TRBJ2-1

CDR3: CASSPGGYSNQPQHF
DNA: TGTGCCAGCAGCCCAGGGGGGTATAGCAATCAGCCCCAGCATTTT
V: TRBV7-3
size: .
D: TRBD1
J: TRBJ1-5

CDR3: CASVGEGRWYEQYF
DNA: TGTGCCAGCGTCGGGGAGGGAAGGTGGTACGAGCAGTACTTC
V: TRBV7-9
size: .
D: TRBD2
J: TRBJ2-7

CDR3: CASSLPHLSSYEQYF
DNA: TGTGCCAGCAGCCTTCCGCACCTGAGCTCCTACGAGCAGTACTTC
V: TRBV9
size: medium-sized
D: .
J: TRBJ2-7

CDR3: CSADRETQYF
DNA: TGCAGTGCTGACAGGGAGACCCAGTACTTC
V: TRBV20-1
size: .
D: .
J: TRBJ2-5

CDR3: CASSLRPLTRGFSYEQYF
DNA: TGTGCCAGCAGTTTAAGGCCCCTTACTCGAGGGTTCTCCTACGAGCAGTACTTC
V: TRBV27
size: medium-sized
D: .
J: TRBJ2-7